This entry concerns a single T cell receptor beta chain. Germline values: CDR1 MNHEY, CDR2 SMNVEV (reference sequence). This CDR3 contains 15 residues. Germline trimming cut 4 bases from V and 7 bases from J; bases unmatched to any gene: 8. The sample is drawn from a study of control samples from healthy donors and cancer patients. Generated by immunoSEQ multiplex PCR, the TCRdb table keeps only in-frame clones and is missing some. The sample carries tens of thousands of clones, 85% to 90% recorded once. This sequence was found in a man in his fifties in good health. Material for sequencing was blood. The chain combines TRBV27 with TRBJ2-1; 9 nucleotides align to TRBD1. The DNA for the CDR3 is TGTGCCAGCAGTTCGATCGGGGACAGGGAGAATGAGCAGTTCTTC. Its translation is CASSSIGDRENEQFF.